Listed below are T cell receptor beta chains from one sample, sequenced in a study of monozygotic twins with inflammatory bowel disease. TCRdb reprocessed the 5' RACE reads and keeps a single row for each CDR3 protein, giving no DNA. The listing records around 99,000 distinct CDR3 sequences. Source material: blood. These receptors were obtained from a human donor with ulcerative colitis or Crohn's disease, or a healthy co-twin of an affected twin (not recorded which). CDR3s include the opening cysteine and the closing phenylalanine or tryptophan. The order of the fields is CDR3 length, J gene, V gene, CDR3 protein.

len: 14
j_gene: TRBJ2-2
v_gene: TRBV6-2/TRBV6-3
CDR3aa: CASSLAVGTGELFF

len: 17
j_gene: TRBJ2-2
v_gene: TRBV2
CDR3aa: CASSEETSVPNTGELFF

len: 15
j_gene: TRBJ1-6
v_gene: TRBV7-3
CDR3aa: CASSFTGDYNSPLHF

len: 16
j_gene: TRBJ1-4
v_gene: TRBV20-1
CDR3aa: CSARDFSRATNEKLFF

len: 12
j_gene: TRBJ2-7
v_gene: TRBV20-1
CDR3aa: CSARQTEYEQYF

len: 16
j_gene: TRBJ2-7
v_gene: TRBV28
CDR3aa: CASSLWAGSSSYEQYF

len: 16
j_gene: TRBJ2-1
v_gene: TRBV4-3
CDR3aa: CASSRMISGRYNEQFF

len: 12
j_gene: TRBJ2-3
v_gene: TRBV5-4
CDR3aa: CASSKGSDTQYF

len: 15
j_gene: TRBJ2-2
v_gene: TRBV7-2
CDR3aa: CASSLVNQQTGELFF

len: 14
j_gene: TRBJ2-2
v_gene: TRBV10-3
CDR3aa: CAIRGQEGTGELFF

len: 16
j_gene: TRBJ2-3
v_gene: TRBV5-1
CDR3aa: CASSLGADVTTDTQYF

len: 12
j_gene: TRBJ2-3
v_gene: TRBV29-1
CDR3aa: CSVGGYTDTQYF

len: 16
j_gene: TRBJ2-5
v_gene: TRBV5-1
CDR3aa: CASSLVPGGDRETQYF

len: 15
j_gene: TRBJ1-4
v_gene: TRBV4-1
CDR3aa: CASSQQTATNEKLFF

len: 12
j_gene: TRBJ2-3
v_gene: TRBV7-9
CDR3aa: CASSLSVDTQYF

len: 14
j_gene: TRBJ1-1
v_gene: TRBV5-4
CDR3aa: CASSHREGNTEAFF

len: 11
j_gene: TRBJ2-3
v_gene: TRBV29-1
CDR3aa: CSVEQGDTQYF

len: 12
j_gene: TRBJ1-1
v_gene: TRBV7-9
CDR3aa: CASSHDRVEAFF

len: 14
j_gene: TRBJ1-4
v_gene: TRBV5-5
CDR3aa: CASSLTGPGEKLFF

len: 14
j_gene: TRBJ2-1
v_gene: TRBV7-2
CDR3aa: CASSLEVAMDEQFF

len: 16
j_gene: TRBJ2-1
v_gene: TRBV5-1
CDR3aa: CASSLLDRSASNEQFF

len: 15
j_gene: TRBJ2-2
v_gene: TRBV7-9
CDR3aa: CASSPRPANTGELFF

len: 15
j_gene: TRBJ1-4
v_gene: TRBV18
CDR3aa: CASSHRDVANEKLFF

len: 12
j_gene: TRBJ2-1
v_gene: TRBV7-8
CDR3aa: CVSSLMGNEQFF

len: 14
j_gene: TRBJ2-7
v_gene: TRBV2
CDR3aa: CASSEADGSYEQYF

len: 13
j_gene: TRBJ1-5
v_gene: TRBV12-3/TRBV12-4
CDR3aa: CASSFSPRQPQHF

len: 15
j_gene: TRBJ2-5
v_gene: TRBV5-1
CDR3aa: CASSLGGTGQETQYF

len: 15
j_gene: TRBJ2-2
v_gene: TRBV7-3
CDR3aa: CASSPDRGRPGELFF

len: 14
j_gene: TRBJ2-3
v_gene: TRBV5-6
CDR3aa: CASSLGLQLDTQYF

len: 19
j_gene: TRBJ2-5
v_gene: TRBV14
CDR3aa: CASSQDPPFGIGGQETQYF

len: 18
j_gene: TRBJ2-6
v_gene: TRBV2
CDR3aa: CASSGRDRPLSGANVLTF

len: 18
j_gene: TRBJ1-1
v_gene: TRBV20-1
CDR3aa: CSALNSRAVGYSWTEAFF

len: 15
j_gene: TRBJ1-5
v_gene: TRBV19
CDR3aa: CASRSGHYSNQPQHF

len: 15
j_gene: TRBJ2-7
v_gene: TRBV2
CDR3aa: CASRILAGGNYEQYF

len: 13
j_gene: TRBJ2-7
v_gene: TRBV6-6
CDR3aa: CASSWEGSSEQYF

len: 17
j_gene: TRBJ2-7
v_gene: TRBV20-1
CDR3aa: CSARVRTRDRSSYEQYF

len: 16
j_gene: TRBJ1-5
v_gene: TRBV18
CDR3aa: CASSLVTWGAGQPQHF

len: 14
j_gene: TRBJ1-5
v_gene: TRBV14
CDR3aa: CASSQDWGLQPQHF

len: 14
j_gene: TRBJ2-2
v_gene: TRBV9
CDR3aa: CASSVVQNTGELFF

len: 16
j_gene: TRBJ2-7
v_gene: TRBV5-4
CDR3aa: CASSPAGTSKIYEQYF

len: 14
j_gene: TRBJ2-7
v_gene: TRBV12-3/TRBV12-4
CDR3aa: CATSRDRDTYEQYF

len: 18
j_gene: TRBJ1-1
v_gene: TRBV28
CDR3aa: CASSFSPTETGDDTEAFF

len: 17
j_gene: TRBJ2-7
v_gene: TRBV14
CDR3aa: CASSQDLLGQGTYEQYF

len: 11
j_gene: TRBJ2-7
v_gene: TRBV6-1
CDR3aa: CASRLDREQYF

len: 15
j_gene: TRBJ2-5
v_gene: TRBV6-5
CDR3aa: CASSYSRASGETQYF

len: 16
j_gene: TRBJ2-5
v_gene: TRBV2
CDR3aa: CASSERQRGGEETQYF

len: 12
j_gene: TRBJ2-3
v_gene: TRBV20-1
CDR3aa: CSATSREDTQYF

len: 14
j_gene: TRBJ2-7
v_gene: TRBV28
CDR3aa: CASSPGLAASGQYF